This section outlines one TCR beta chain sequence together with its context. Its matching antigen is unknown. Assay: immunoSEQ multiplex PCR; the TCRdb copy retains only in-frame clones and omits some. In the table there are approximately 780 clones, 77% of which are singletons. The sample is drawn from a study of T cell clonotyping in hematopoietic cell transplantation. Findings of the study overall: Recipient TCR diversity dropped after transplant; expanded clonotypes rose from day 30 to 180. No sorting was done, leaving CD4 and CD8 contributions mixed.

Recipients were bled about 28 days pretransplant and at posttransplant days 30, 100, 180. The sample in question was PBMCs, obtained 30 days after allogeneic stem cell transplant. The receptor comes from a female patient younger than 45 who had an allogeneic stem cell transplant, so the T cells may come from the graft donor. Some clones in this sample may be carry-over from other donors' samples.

CDR3 DNA: TGTGCCAGCAGTTACTCGTGGGGGTTTTACGAGCAGTACTTC. Protein product: CASSYSWGFYEQYF. The J gene is TRBJ2-7, the V gene TRBV6-5, with D perhaps TRBD1 or TRBD2 (5 bases each). The CDR3 is 14 amino acids. Germline V gene lookup returns CDR1 MNHEY and CDR2 SVGAGI. V dropped 0 bases and J dropped 4 bases, with 10 bases sitting between them.